A selection of T cell receptor beta chains follows, all from one sample in a study of early T cells in non-severe SARS-CoV-2 infection. TCRdb independently ran MiXCR on the 5' RACE reads; one entry per CDR3 protein. The sample yields roughly 100,000 distinct CDR3 sequences, about 12% seen once. Sequenced sample: whole blood. These receptors were obtained from an adult who was a healthcare worker with PCR-confirmed SARS-CoV-2 infection or an uninfected control (not recorded which). CDR3s include the opening cysteine and the closing phenylalanine or tryptophan. The D gene is left open where the match is weak. Not all rows give a size; the values are once, few, many and, for expanded clones, a class.

v_gene	abundance	d_gene	j_gene	CDR3aa	CDR3nt
TRBV11-2	once	TRBD2	TRBJ2-1	CASSLVVGTTNEQFF	TGTGCCAGCAGCTTAGTCGTAGGGACTACTAATGAGCAGTTCTTC
TRBV19	few	-	TRBJ1-1	CASSIRVNTEAFF	TGTGCCAGTAGTATCCGGGTCAACACTGAAGCTTTCTTT
TRBV11-2	-	-	TRBJ1-2	CASSLEVDGCGYGYTF	TGTGCCAGCAGCTTAGAGGTTGACGGATGTGGCTATGGCTACACCTTC
TRBV7-9	many	TRBD1	TRBJ2-1	CASSARYRGQNNEQFF	TGTGCCAGCAGCGCCCGTTACAGGGGGCAGAACAATGAGCAGTTCTTC
TRBV28	few	-	TRBJ2-5	CASSLRPKETQYF	TGTGCCAGCAGTTTAAGGCCTAAAGAGACCCAGTACTTC
TRBV5-5	-	TRBD1	TRBJ1-4	CASSLGRDRWANEKLFF	TGTGCCAGCAGCTTGGGTCGGGACAGGTGGGCTAATGAAAAACTGTTTTTT
TRBV10-3	-	-	TRBJ2-7	CAIGQRSYEQYF	TGTGCCATCGGGCAGCGCTCCTACGAGCAGTACTTC
TRBV5-4	-	-	TRBJ2-2	CASSFGRGSTGELFF	TGTGCCAGCAGCTTTGGGAGGGGGTCGACCGGGGAGCTGTTTTTT
TRBV6-1	few	TRBD2	TRBJ2-1	CASSEALRGGVTYNEQFF	TGTGCCAGCAGTGAAGCGCTTCGGGGGGGAGTAACATACAATGAGCAGTTCTTC
TRBV27	few	TRBD2	TRBJ2-4	CASSGRLAGGPSIQYF	TGTGCCAGCAGTGGGAGACTAGCGGGAGGGCCGAGCATTCAGTACTTC
TRBV5-1	many	-	TRBJ2-5	CASSLDSQETQYF	TGCGCCAGCAGTCTCGACAGTCAAGAGACCCAGTACTTC